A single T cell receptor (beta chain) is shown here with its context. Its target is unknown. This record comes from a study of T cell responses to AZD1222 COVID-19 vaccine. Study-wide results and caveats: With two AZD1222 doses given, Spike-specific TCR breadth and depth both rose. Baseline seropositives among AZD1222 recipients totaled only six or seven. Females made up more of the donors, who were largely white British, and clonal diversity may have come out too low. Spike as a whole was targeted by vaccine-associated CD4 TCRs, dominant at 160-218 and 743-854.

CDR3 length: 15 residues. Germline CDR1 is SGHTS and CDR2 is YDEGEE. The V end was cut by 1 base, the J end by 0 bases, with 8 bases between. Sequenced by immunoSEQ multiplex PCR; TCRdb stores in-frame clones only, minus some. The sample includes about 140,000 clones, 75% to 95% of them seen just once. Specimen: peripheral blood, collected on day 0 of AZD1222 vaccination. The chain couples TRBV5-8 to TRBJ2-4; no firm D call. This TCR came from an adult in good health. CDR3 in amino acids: CASSLTAIAKNIQYF. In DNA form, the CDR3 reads TGTGCCAGCAGCTTGACAGCTATAGCCAAAAACATTCAGTACTTC. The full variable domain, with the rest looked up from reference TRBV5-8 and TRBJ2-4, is EAGVTQSPTHLIKTRGQQATLRCSPISGHTSVYWYQQALGLGLQFLLWYDEGEERNRGNFPPRFSGRQFPNYSSELNVNALELEDSALYLCASSLTAIAKNIQYFGAGTRLSVL.